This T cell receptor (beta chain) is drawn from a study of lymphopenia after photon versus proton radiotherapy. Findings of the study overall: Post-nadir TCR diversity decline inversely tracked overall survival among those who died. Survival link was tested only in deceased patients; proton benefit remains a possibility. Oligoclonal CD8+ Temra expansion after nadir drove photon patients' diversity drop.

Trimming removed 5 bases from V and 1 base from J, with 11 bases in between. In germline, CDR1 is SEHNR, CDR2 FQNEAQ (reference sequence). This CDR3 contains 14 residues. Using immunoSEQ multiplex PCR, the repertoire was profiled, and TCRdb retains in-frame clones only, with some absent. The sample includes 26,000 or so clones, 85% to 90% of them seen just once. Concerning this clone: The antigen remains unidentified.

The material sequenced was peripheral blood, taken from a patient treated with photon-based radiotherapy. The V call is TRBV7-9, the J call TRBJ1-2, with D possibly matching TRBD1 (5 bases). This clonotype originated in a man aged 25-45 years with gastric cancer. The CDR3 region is CASSPAGLNYGYTF. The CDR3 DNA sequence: TGTGCCAGCAGCCCGGCGGGACTTAACTATGGCTACACCTTC. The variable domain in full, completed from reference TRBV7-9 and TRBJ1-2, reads DTGVSQNPRHKITKRGQNVTFRCDPISEHNRLYWYRQTLGQGPEFLTYFQNEAQLEKSRLLSDRFSAERPKGSFSTLEIQRTEQGDSAMYLCASSPAGLNYGYTFGSGTRLTVV.